The clone carrying this TCR beta chain was found once. Its antigen remains unidentified. The sample originates from a study of persistence of HIV-infected CD4 T cells. Whole-study findings and limits: Antigen-responding cells were enriched for degenerate expanded CDR3beta sequences. Compared with CD3/CD28-stimulated cells, CMV- and Gag-responding cells showed lower TCRbeta richness.

CDR1 is SNHLY and CDR2 is FYNNEI in the germline V gene. The CDR3 loop spans 14 amino acids. Between the trimmed V and J ends, which lost 1 base and 0 bases, there was a span of 7 bases. The libraries were made with immunoSEQ version 4 in survey mode. The protocol was immunoSEQ multiplex PCR, while the TCRdb copy is restricted to in-frame clones and leaves out a portion. The data hold approximately 35,000 clones, with 80% to 90% observed a single time. The stimulus was lysate of CMV-infected fibroblasts, around 9.3 ug/mL. Sorted nonresponding memory CD4+ T cells were CD40L-negative, CD69-negative, CD45RO-high.

The sequence was collected from an adult man with HIV who was CMV-seropositive. The rearrangement joins TRBV2 to TRBJ2-7; D unclear. Here the sequenced sample was CD4+ T cells sorted from PBMCs after approximately 19-hour stimulation, taken from a patient who received antiretroviral therapy. The CDR3 region is CASSEDSHSYEQYF. CDR3 in DNA: TGTGCCAGCAGTGAAGACAGTCACTCCTACGAGCAGTACTTC.